This T cell receptor beta chain was documented in a study of blood T cells in healthy people across ages. Ranging in age from about 6 to 100, the donors were healthy Caucasian individuals from Russia. The CDR3 is 17 residues long. Germline values: CDR1 MDHEN, CDR2 SYDVKM. With V trimmed by 3 bases and J by 5 bases, 11 bases remained unmatched. PCR was performed a second time for about 7 to 11 cycles using a sample-barcoded 5' primer and a J-beta primer mix. TCRdb redid the calling of the 5' RACE reads with MiXCR, one entry per CDR3 protein. In the table there are some 940,000 distinct CDR3 sequences, 25% to 35% of which are singletons. This clonotype turned up a few times. In addition, the sample was reused for a study of T cells of mothers and their children. That paper notes: In both related and unrelated pairs, TCR recombination output is shaped similarly by thymic selection. No persistent microchimeric T cell clones were detected.

V gene TRBV28 combines with J gene TRBJ2-3; 10 bases are a match to TRBD2. The sequenced sample was blood. This clonotype was sampled from a woman between 40 and 50 years old in good health. DNA of the CDR3: TGTGCCAGCAGTTTCACCCGACTAGCGGGTTCCCGAGATACGCAGTATTTT. This codes for CASSFTRLAGSRDTQYF.